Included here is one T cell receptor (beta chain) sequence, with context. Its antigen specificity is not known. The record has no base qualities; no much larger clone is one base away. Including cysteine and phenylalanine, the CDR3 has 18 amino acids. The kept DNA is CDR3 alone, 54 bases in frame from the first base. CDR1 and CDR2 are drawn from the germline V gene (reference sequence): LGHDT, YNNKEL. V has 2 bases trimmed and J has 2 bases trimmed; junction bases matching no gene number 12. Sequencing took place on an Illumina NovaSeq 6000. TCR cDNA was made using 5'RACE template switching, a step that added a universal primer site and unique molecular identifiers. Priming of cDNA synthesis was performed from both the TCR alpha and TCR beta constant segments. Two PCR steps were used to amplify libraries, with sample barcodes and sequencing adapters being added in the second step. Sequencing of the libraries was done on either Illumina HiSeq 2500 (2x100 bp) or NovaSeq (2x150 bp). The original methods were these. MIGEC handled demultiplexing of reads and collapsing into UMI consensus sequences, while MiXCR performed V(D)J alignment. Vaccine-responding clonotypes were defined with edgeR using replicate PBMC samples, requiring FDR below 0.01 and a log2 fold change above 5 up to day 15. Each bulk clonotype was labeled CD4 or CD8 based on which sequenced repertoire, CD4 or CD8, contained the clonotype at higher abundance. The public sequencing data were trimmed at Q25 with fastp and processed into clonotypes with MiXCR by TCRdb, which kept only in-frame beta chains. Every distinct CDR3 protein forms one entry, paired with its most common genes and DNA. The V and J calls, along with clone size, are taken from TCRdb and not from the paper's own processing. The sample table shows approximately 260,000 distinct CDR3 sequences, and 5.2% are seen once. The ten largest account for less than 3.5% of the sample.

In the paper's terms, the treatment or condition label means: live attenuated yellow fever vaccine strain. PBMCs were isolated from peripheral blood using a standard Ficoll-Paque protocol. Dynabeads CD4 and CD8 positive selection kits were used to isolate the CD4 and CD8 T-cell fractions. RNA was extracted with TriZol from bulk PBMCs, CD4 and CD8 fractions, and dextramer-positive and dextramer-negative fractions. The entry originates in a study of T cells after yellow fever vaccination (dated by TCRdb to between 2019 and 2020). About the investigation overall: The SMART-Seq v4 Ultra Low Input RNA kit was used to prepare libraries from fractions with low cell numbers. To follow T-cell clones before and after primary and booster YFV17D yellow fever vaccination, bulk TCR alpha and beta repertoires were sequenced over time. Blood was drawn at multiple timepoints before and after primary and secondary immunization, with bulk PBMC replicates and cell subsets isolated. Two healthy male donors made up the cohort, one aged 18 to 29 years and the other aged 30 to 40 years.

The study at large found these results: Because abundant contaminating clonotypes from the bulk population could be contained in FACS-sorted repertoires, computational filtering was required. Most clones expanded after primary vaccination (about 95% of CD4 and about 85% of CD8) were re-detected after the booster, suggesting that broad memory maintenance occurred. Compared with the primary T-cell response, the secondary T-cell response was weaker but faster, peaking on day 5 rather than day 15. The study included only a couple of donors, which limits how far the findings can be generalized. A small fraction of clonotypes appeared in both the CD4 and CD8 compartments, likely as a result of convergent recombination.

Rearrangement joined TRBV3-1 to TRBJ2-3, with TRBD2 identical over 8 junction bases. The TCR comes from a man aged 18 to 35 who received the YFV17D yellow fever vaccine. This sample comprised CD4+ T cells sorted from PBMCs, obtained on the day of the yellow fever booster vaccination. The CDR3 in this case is CASSQKDRTSSLTDTQYF. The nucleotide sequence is TGTGCCAGCAGCCAAAAGGACCGGACTAGCAGCCTCACAGATACGCAGTATTTT.